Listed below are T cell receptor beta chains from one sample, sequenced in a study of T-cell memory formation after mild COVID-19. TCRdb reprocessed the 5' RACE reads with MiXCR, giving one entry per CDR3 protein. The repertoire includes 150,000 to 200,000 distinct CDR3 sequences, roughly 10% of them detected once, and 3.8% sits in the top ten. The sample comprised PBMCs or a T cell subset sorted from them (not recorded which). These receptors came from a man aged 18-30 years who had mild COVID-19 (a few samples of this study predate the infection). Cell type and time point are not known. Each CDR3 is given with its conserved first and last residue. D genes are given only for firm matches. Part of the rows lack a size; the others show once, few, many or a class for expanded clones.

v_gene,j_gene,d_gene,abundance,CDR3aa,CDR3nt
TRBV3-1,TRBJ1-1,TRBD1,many,CASSQGGQGGRAFF,TGTGCCAGCAGCCAGGGGGGACAGGGGGGGAGAGCTTTCTTT
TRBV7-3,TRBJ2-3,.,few,CASSLHPRTDTQYF,TGTGCCAGCAGCTTACACCCTCGGACAGATACGCAGTATTTT
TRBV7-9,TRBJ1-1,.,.,CASSFGSSTEAFF,TGTGCCAGCAGCTTTGGCAGTTCCACTGAAGCTTTCTTT
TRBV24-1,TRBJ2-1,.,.,CATSDQDREQFF,TGTGCCACCAGTGATCAGGACCGCGAGCAGTTCTTC
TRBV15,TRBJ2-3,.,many,CATSRRHQGPVHTQYF,TGTGCCACCAGCAGACGACATCAGGGCCCAGTGCATACGCAGTATTTT
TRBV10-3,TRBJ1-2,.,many,CAAVRQVGAGGYTF,TGTGCCGCAGTCAGACAAGTTGGAGCGGGTGGCTACACCTTC
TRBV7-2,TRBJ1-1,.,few,CASSANSVGSEAFF,TGTGCCAGCAGCGCAAACTCGGTGGGGTCTGAAGCTTTCTTT
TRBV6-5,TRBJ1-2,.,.,CASSYDGWDGYTF,TGTGCCAGCAGTTACGACGGATGGGATGGCTACACCTTC
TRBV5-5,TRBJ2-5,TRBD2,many,CASSWTGTSSETQYF,TGTGCCAGCAGCTGGACCGGGACTAGCTCGGAGACCCAGTACTTC
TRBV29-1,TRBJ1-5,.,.,CSVRGQLNQPQHF,TGCAGCGTTCGCGGACAGCTCAATCAGCCCCAGCATTTT
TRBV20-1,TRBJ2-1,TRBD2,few,CSASPSGGASYNEQFF,TGCAGTGCTAGCCCTAGCGGGGGGGCCTCCTACAATGAGCAGTTCTTC
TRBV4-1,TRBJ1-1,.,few,CASSSRPGLRGDTEAFF,TGCGCCAGCAGCTCGAGACCAGGTTTGAGGGGGGACACTGAAGCTTTCTTT
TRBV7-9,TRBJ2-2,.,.,CASSLSSRGTPTNTGELFF,TGTGCCAGCAGCTTATCGTCCCGCGGAACACCTACGAACACCGGGGAGCTGTTTTTT
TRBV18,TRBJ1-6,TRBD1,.,CASSPGQGESPLHF,TGTGCCAGCTCACCCGGACAGGGTGAGTCACCCCTCCACTTT
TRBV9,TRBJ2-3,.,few,CASSVSPDTDTQYF,TGTGCCAGCAGCGTGAGCCCAGACACAGATACGCAGTATTTT
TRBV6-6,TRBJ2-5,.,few,CASSYGAGVETQYF,TGTGCCAGCAGTTACGGGGCAGGGGTCGAGACCCAGTACTTC
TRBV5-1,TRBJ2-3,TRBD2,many,CASSKVAGGRGDTQYF,TGCGCCAGCAGCAAAGTAGCGGGGGGGCGAGGAGATACGCAGTATTTT
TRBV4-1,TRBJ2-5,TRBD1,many,CASSRYRGQETQYF,TGCGCCAGCAGCAGATACAGGGGCCAAGAGACCCAGTACTTC
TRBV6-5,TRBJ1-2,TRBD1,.,CASSTGTGHYGYTF,TGTGCCAGCAGTACCGGGACAGGGCACTATGGCTACACCTTC
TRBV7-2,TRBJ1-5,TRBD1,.,CASSLAQGVQPQHF,TGTGCCAGCAGCTTAGCACAGGGGGTTCAGCCCCAGCATTTT
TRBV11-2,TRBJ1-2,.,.,CASSDRGGNYHGYTF,TGTGCCAGCAGCGACCGGGGGGGCAACTATCATGGCTACACCTTC
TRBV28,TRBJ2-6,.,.,CASTIGTPGVLTF,TGTGCCAGCACAATCGGGACCCCCGGCGTCCTGACTTTC
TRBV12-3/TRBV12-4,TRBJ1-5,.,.,CASSDSGRPNQPQHF,TGTGCCAGTTCTGACTCGGGACGGCCTAATCAGCCCCAGCATTTT
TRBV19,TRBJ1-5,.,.,CASSIRATQPQHF,TGTGCCAGTAGTATCCGAGCGACGCAGCCCCAGCATTTT
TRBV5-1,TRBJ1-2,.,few,CASSTRPGVYGYTF,TGCGCCAGCAGCACCCGCCCAGGGGTCTATGGCTACACCTTC
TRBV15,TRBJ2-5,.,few,CATSRNLGEVQETQYF,TGTGCCACCAGCAGAAACCTTGGTGAGGTACAGGAGACCCAGTACTTC
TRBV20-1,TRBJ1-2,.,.,CSATRGDYGYTF,TGCAGTGCCACCAGAGGGGACTATGGCTACACCTTC
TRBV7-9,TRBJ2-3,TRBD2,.,CASSTWTSGGLRLGTDTQYF,TGTGCCAGCAGCACCTGGACTAGCGGGGGGCTTCGACTGGGCACAGATACGCAGTATTTT
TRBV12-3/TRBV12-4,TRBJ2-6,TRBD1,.,CASSSYRQGAPGANVLTF,TGTGCCAGCAGTTCTTACAGACAGGGGGCGCCCGGGGCCAACGTCCTGACTTTC
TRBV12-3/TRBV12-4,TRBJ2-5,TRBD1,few,CASSSGQEETQYF,TGTGCCAGCAGTTCCGGACAGGAAGAGACCCAGTACTTC
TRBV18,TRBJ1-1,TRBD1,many,CASSRGTGMNTEAFF,TGTGCCAGCTCACGAGGGACAGGCATGAACACTGAAGCTTTCTTT
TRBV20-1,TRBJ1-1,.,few,CSAGGPNTEAFF,TGCAGTGCCGGGGGCCCAAACACTGAAGCTTTCTTT
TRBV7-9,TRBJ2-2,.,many,CASSFSQGTGELFF,TGTGCCAGCAGCTTCAGCCAGGGCACCGGGGAGCTGTTTTTT
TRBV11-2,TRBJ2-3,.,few,CASSPPGGDTQYF,TGTGCCAGCAGCCCCCCTGGGGGGGATACGCAGTATTTT
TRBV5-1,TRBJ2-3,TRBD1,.,CASSLVQTGDTQYF,TGCGCCAGCAGCTTGGTTCAGACAGGGGATACGCAGTATTTT
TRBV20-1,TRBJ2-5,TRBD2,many,CSAPREGSSQETQYF,TGCAGTGCTCCCAGGGAGGGATCCAGCCAAGAGACCCAGTACTTC
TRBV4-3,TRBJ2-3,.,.,CASSHGGFTDTQYF,TGCGCCAGCAGCCATGGGGGTTTCACAGATACGCAGTATTTT